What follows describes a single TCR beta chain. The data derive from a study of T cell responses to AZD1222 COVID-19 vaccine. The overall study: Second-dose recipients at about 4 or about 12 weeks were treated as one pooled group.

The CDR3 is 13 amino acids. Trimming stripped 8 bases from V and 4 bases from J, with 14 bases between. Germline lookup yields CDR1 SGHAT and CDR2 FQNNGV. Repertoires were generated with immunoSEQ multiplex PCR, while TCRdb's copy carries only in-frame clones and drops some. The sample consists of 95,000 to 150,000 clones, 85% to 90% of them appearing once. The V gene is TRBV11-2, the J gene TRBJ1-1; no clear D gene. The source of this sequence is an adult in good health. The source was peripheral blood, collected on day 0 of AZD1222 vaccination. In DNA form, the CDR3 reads TGTGCCAGCGTAAAAGGACGGGTCACTGAAGCTTTCTTT. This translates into CASVKGRVTEAFF.